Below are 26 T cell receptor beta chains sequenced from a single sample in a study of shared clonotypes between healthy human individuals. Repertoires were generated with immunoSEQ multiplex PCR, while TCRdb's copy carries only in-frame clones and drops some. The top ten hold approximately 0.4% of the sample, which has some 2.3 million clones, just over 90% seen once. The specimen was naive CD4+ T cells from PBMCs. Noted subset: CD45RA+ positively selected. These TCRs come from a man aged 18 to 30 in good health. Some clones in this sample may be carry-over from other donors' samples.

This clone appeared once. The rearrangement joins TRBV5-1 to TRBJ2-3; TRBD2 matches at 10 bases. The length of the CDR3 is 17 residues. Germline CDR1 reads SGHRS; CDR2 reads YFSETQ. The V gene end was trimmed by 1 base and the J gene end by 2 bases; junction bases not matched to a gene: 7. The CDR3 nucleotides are TGCGCCAGCAGCTTGTTAGATAGCGGGAGGATCACAGATACGCAGTATTTT. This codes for CASSLLDSGRITDTQYF. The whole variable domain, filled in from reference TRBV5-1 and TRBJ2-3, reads KAGVTQTPRYLIKTRGQQVTLSCSPISGHRSVSWYQQTPGQGLQFLFEYFSETQRNKGNFPGRFSGRQFSNSRSEMNVSTLELGDSALYLCASSLLDSGRITDTQYFGPGTRLTVL.

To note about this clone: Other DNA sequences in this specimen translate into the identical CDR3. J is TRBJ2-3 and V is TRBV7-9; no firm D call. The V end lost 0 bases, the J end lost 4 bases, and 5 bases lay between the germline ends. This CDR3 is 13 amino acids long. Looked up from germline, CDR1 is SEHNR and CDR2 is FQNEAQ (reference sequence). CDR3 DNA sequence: TGTGCCAGCAGCTTAGCGGGTCCAGATACGCAGTATTTT. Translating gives CASSLAGPDTQYF.

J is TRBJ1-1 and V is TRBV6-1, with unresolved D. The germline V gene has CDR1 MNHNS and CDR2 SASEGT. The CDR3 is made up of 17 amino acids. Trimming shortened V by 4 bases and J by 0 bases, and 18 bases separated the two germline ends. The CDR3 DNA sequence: TGTGCCAGCAGTGCCGTTAGGAGTGGCAGGATGAACACTGAAGCTTTCTTT. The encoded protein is CASSAVRSGRMNTEAFF.

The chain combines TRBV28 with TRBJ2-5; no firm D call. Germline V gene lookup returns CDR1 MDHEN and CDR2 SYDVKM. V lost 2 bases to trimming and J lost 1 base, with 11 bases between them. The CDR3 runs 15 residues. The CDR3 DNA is TGTGCCAGCAGTTTAGGATCCGGTAGCCAAGAGACCCAGTACTTC. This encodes CASSLGSGSQETQYF. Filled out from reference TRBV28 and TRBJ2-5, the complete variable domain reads DVKVTQSSRYLVKRTGEKVFLECVQDMDHENMFWYRQDPGLGLRLIYFSYDVKMKEKGDIPEGYSVSREKKERFSLILESASTNQTSMYLCASSLGSGSQETQYFGPGTRLLVL.

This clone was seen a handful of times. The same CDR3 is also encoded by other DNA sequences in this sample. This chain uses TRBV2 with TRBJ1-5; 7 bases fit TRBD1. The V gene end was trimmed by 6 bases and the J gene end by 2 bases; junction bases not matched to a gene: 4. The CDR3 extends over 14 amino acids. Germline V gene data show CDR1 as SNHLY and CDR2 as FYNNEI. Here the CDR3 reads CASSTDRGNQPQHF. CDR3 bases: TGTGCCAGCAGCACAGACAGGGGCAATCAGCCCCAGCATTTT. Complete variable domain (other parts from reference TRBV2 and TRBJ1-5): EPEVTQTPSHQVTQMGQEVILRCVPISNHLYFYWYRQILGQKVEFLVSFYNNEISEKSEIFDDQFSVERPDGSNFTLKIRSTKLEDSAMYFCASSTDRGNQPQHFGDGTRLSIL.

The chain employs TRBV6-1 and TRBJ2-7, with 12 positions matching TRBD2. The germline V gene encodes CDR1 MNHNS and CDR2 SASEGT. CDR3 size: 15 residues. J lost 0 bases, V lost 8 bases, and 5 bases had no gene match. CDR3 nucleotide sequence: TGTGCCAGCGGCCTAGCGGGAGGGGTCTCCTACGAGCAGTACTTC. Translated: CASGLAGGVSYEQYF.

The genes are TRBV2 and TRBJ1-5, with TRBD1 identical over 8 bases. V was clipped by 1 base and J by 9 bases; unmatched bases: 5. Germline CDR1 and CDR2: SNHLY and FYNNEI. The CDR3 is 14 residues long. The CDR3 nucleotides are TGTGCCAGCAGTGAAGGGACAGGGATCCGGCCCCAGCATTTT. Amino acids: CASSEGTGIRPQHF.

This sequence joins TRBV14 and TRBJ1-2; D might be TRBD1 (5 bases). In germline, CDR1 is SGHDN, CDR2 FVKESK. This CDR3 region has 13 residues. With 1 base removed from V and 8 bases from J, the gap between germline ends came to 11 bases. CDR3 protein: CASSQAPGRGYTF. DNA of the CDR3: TGTGCCAGCAGCCAAGCTCCAGGGCGAGGCTACACCTTC.

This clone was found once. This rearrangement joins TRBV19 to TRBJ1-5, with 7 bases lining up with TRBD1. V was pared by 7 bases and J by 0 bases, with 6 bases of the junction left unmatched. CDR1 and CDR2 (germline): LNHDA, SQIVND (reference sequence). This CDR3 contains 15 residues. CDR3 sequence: CASTATGSSNQPQHF. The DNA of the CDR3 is TGTGCCAGTACCGCGACAGGGTCTAGCAATCAGCCCCAGCATTTT.

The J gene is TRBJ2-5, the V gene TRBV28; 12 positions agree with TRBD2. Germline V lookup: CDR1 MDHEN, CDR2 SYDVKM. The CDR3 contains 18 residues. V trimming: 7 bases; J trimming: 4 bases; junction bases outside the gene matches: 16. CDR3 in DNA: TGTGCCAGCACCAGGGGGCAGCTAGCGGGAGGGCCTGGAGAGACCCAGTACTTC. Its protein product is CASTRGQLAGGPGETQYF.

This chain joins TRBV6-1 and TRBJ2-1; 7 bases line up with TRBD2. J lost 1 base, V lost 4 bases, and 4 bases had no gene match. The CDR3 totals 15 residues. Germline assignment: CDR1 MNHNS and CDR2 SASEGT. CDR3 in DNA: TGTGCCAGCAGTGCAGGCGGGAGATCCTACAATGAGCAGTTCTTC. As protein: CASSAGGRSYNEQFF.

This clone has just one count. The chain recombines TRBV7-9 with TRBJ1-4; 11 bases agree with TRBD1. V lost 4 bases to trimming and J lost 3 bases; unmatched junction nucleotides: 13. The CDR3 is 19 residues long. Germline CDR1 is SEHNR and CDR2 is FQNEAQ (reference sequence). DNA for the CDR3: TGTGCCAGCAGCTCCCTCGGGACAGGGGGTTCGGGAGCTAATGAAAAACTGTTTTTT. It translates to CASSSLGTGGSGANEKLFF.

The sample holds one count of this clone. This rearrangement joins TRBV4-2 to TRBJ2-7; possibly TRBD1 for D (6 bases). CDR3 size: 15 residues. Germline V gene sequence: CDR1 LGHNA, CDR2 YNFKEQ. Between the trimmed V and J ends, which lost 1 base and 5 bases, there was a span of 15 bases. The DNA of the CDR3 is TGTGCCAGCAGCCAAGGTACAGGGAAAATGGACGAGCAGTACTTC. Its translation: CASSQGTGKMDEQYF.

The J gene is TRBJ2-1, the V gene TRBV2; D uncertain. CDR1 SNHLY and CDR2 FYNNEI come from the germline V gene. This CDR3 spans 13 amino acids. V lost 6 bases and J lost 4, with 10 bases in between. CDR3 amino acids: CASSADPYNEQFF. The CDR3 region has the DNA TGTGCCAGCAGCGCGGACCCTTACAATGAGCAGTTCTTC.

Here the CDR3 reads CASSTEGVSAKNIQYF. The CDR3 DNA sequence: TGTGCCAGTAGTACGGAGGGTGTCTCAGCCAAAAACATTCAGTACTTC. The chain carries TRBV19 and TRBJ2-4; tentatively, D is TRBD2 (6 bases). This CDR3 has 16 amino acids. Trimming left V 4 bases short and J 0 bases short, with 13 bases between. Germline CDR1 and CDR2: LNHDA and SQIVND (reference sequence).

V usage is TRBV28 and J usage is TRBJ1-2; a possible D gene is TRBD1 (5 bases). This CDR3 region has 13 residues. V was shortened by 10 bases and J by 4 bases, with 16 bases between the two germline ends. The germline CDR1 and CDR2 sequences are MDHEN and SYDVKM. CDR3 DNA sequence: TGTGCCATAGGGACGGTTCGAATCTATGGCTACACCTTC. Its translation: CAIGTVRIYGYTF.

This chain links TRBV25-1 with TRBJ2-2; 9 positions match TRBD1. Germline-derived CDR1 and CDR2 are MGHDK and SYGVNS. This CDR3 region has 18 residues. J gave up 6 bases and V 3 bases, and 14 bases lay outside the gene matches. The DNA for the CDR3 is TGTGCCAGCAGTGATTGGGATAGGGGACAGGGTAACTCCGGGGAGCTGTTTTTT. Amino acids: CASSDWDRGQGNSGELFF.

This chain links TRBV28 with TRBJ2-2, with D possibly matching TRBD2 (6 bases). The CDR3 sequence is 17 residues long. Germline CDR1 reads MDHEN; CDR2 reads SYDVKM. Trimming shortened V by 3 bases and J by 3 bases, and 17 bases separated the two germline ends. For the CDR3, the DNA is TGTGCCAGCAGTTTGATGCGGGCTAGCGCCTACACCGGGGAGCTGTTTTTT. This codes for CASSLMRASAYTGELFF.

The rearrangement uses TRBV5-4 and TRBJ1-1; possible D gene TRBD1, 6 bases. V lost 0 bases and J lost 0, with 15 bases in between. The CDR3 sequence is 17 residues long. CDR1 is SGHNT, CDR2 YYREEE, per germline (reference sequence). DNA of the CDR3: TGTGCCAGCAGCTTGGCTATAGGGGGGAGTATGAACACTGAAGCTTTCTTT. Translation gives CASSLAIGGSMNTEAFF.

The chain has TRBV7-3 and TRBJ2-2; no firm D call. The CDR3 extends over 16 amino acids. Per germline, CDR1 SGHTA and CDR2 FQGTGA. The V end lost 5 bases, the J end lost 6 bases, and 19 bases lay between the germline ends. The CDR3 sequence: CASSLPGGLVPGELFF. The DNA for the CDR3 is TGTGCCAGCAGCCTGCCAGGTGGTTTAGTTCCCGGGGAGCTGTTTTTT.

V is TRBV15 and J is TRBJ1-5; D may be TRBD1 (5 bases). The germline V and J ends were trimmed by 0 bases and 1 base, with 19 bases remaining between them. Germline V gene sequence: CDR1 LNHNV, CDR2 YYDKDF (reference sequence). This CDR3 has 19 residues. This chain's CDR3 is CATSRDEGRVGRSNQPQHF. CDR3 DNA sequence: TGTGCCACCAGCAGAGACGAAGGCAGGGTGGGAAGAAGCAATCAGCCCCAGCATTTT.

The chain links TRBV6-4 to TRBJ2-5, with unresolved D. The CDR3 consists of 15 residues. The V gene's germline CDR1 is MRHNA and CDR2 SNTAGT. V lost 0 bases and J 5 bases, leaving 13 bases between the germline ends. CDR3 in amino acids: CASSDSRSAWETQYF. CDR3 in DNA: TGTGCCAGCAGTGACTCGAGGTCGGCCTGGGAGACCCAGTACTTC.

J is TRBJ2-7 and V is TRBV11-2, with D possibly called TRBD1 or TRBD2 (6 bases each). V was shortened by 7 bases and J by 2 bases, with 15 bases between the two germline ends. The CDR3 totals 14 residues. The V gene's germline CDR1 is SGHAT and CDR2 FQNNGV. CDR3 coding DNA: TGTGCCAGCACCTCCATGGGGGGCCCCTACGAGCAGTACTTC. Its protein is CASTSMGGPYEQYF.

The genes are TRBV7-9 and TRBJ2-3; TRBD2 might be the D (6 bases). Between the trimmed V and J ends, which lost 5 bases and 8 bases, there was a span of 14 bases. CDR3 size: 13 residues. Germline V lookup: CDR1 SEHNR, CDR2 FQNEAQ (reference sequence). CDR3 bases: TGTGCCAGCAGCCCAACTAGCTCCGGTACGCAGTATTTT. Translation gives CASSPTSSGTQYF.

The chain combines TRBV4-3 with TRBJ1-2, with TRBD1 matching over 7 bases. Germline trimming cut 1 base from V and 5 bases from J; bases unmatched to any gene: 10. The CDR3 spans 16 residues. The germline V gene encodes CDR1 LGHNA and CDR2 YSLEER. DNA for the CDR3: TGCGCCAGCAGCCAAGTCGCACAGGGGTTTGGGTATGGCTACACCTTC. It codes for CASSQVAQGFGYGYTF.

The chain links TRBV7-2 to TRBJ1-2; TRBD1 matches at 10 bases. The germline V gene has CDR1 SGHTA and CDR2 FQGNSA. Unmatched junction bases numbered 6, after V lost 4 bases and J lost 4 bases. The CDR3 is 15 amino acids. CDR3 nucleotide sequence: TGTGCCAGCAGCTCAAATGGGGACAGGGGCTATGGCTACACCTTC. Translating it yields CASSSNGDRGYGYTF.